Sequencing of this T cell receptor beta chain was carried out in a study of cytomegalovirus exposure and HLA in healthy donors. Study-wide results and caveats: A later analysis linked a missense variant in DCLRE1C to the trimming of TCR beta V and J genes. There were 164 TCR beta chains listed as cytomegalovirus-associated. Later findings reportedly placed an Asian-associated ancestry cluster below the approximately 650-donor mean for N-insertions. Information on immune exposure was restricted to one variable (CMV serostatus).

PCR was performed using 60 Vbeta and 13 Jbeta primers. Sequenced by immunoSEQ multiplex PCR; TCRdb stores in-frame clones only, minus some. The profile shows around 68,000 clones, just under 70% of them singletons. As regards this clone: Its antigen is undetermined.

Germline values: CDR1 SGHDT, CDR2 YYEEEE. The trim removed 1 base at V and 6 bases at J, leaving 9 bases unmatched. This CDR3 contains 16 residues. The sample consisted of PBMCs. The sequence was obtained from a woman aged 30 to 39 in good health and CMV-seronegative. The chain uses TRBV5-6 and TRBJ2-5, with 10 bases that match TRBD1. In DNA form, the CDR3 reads TGTGCCAGCAGCTTGTTTGACAGGGGGCGCGGTAAGACCCAGTACTTC. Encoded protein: CASSLFDRGRGKTQYF.